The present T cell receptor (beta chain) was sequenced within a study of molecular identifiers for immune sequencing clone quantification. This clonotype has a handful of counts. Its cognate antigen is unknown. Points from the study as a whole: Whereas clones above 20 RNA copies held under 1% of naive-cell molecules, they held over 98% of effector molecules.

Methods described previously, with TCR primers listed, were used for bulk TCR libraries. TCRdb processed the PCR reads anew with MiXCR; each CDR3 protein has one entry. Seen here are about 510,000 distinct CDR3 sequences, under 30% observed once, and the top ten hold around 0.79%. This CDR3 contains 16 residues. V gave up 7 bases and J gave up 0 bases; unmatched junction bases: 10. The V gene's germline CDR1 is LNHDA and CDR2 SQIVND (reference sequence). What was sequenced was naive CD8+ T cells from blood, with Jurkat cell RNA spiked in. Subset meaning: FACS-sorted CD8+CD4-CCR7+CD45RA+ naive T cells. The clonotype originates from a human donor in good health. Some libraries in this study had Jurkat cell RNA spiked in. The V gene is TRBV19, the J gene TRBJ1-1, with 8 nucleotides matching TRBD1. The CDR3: CASTPGQAIMNTEAFF. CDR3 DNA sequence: TGTGCCAGTACCCCGGGACAGGCTATCATGAACACTGAAGCTTTCTTT.